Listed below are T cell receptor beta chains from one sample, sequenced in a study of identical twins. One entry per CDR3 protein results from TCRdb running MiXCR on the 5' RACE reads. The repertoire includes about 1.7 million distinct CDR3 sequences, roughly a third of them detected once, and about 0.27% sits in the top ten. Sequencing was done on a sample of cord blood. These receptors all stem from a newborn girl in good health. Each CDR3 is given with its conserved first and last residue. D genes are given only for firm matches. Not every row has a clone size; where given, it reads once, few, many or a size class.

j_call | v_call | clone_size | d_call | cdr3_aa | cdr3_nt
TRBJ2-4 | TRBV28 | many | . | CASSRQGRDIQYF | TGTGCCAGCAGTCGGCAGGGGAGGGACATTCAGTACTTC
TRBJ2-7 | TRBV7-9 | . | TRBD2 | CASSTASGGAHEQYF | TGTGCCAGCAGCACCGCTAGCGGGGGGGCCCATGAGCAGTACTTC
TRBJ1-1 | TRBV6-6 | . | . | CASSYFGAQEAFF | TGTGCCAGCAGCTACTTCGGGGCCCAAGAAGCTTTCTTT
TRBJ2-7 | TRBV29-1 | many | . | CSVKDSYEQYF | TGCAGCGTGAAGGACAGCTACGAGCAGTACTTC
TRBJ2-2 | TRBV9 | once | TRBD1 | CARSVGTGNTGELFF | TGTGCCCGCAGCGTAGGGACAGGGAACACCGGGGAGCTGTTTTTT
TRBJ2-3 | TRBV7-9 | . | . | CASSPRTRIDTQYF | TGTGCCAGCAGCCCCCGGACTCGAATAGATACGCAGTATTTT
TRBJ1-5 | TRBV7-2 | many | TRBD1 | CASSLRQGGQPQHF | TGTGCCAGCAGCCTGCGACAGGGAGGTCAGCCCCAGCATTTT
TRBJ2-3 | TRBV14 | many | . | CASSLLSGVGDTQYF | TGTGCCAGCAGCCTCTTATCGGGAGTTGGGGATACGCAGTATTTT
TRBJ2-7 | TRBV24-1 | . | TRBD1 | CATSDRGQGAVYEQYF | TGTGCCACCAGTGATCGTGGACAGGGGGCAGTCTACGAGCAGTACTTC
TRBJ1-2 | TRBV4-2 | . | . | CASSQGPTDYGYTF | TGTGCCAGCAGCCAAGGTCCGACAGACTATGGCTACACCTTC
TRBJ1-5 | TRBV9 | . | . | CASSVDGGNQPQHF | TGTGCCAGCAGCGTAGACGGCGGCAATCAGCCCCAGCATTTT